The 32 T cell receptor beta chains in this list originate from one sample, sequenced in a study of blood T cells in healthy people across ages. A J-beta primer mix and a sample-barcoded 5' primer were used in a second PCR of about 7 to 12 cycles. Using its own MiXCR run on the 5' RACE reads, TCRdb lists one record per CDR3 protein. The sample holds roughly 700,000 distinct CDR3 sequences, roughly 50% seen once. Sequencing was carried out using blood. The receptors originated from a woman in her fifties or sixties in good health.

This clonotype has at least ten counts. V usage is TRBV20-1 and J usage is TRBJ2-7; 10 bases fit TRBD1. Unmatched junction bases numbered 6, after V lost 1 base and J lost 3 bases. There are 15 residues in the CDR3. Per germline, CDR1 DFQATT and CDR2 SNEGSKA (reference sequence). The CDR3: CSARAPGQGFYEQYF. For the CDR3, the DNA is TGCAGTGCTAGAGCCCCGGGACAGGGGTTCTACGAGCAGTACTTC.

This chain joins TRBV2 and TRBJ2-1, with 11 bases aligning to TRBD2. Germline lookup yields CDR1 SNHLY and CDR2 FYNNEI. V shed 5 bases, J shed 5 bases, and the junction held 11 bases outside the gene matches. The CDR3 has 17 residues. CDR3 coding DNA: TGTGCCAGCAGTTACCTTGGGACTAGCGGAGCAAACAATGAGCAGTTCTTC. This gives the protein CASSYLGTSGANNEQFF.

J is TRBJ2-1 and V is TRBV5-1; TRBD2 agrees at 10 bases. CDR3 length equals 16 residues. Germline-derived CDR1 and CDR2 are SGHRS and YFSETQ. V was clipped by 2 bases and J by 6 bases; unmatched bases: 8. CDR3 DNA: TGCGCCAGCAGCTTTCCCACTAGCGGGATCGCCAATGAGCAGTTCTTC. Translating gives CASSFPTSGIANEQFF.

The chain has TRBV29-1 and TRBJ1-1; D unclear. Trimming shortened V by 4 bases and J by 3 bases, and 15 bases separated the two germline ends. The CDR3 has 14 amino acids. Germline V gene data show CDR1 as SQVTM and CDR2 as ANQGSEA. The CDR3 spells CSVGLLLSDTEAFF. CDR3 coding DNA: TGCAGCGTTGGGCTACTCCTCTCGGACACTGAAGCTTTCTTT.

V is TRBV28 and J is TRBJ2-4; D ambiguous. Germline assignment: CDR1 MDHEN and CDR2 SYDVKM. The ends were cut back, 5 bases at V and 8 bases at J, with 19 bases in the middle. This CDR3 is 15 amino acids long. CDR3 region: CASSTPAGVEDIQYF. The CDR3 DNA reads TGTGCCAGCAGTACGCCAGCTGGTGTGGAAGACATTCAGTACTTC.

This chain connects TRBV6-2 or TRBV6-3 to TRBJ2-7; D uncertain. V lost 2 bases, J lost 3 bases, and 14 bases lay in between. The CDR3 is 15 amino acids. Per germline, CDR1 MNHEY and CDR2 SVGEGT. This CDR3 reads CASSYGSVGFYEQYF. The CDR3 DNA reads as TGTGCCAGCAGTTACGGCAGTGTGGGGTTCTACGAGCAGTACTTC.

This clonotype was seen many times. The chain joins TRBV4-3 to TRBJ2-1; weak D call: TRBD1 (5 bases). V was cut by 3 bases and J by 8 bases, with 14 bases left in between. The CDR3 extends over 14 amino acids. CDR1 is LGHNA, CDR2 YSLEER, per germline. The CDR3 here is CASSQDTGWDEQFF. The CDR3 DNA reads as TGCGCCAGCAGCCAGGACACTGGGTGGGATGAGCAGTTCTTC.

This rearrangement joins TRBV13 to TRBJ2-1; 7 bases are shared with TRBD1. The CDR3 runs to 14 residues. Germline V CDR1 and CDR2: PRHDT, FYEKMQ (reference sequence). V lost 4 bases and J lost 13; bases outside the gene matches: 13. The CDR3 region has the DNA TGTGCCAGCAGCTCCACCCGACAGGGAGAGACCCAGTTCTTC. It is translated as CASSSTRQGETQFF.

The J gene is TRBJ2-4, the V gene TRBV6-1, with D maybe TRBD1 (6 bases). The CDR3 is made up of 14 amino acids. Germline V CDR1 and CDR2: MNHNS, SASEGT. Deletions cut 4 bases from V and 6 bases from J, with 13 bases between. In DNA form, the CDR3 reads TGTGCCAGCAGTGGACAGGATCTAGGAAACATTCAGTACTTC. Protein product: CASSGQDLGNIQYF.

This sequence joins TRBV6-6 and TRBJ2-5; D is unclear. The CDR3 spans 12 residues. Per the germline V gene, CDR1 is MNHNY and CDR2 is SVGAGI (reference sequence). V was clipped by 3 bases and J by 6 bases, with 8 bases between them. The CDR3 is CASSYPPQTQYF. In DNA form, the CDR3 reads TGTGCCAGCAGTTATCCGCCCCAGACCCAGTACTTC.

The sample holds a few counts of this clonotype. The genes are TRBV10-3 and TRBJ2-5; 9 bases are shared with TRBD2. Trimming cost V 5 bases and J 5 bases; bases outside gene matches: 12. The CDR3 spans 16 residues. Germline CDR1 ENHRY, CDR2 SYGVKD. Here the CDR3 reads CAISQGTSPHSETQYF. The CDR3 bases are TGTGCCATCAGTCAAGGGACTAGCCCCCATTCGGAGACCCAGTACTTC.

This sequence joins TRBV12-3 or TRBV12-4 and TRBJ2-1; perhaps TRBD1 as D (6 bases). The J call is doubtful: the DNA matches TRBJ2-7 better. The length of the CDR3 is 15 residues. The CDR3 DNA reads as TGTGCCAGCAGTTTGGGGGCAGTTCTCGACAATGAGCAGTACTTC. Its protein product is CASSLGAVLDNEQYF.

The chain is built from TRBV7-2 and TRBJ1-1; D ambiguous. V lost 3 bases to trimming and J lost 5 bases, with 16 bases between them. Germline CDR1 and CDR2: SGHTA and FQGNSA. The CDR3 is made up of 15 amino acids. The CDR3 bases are TGTGCCAGCAGCTTTCTGACTCTGGGAGGGACTGAAGCTTTCTTT. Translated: CASSFLTLGGTEAFF. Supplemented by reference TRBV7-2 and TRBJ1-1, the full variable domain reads GAGVSQSPSNKVTEKGKDVELRCDPISGHTALYWYRQSLGQGLEFLIYFQGNSAPDKSGLPSDRFSAERTGGSVSTLTIQRTQQEDSAVYLCASSFLTLGGTEAFFGQGTRLTVV.

The CDR3, as DNA: TGTGCCAGCAGTTGGGACAGGAGAAATACGCAGTATTTT. It translates to CASSWDRRNTQYF. The chain links TRBV12-3 or TRBV12-4 to TRBJ2-3; TRBD1 matches at 8 bases. CDR3 length: 13 residues. Germline trimming cut 4 bases from V and 7 bases from J; bases unmatched to any gene: 4.

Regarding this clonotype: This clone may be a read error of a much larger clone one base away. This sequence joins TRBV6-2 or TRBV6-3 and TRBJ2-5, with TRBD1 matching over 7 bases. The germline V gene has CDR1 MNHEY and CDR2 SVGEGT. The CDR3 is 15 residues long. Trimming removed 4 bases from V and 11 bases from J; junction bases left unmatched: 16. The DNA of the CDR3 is TGTGCCAGCAGTTTAGGGACAGTTGAGTACAATGAGCAGTACTTC. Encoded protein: CASSLGTVEYNEQYF.

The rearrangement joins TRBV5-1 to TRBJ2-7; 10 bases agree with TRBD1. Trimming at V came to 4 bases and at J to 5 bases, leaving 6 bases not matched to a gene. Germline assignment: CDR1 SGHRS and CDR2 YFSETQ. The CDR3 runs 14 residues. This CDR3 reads CASSPSTGGNEQYF. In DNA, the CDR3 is TGCGCCAGCAGCCCATCGACAGGGGGCAACGAGCAGTACTTC.

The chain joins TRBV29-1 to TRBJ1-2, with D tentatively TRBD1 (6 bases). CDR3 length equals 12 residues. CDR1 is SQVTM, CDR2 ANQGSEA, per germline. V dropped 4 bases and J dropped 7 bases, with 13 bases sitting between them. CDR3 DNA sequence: TGCAGCGTTGCCAGGGGAGTGGGTGGCTACACCTTC. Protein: CSVARGVGGYTF.

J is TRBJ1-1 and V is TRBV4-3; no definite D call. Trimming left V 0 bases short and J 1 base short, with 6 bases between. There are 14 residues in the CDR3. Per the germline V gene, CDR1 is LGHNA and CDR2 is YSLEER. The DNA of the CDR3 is TGCGCCAGCAGCCAAGATGGGCAGAACACTGAAGCTTTCTTT. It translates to CASSQDGQNTEAFF.

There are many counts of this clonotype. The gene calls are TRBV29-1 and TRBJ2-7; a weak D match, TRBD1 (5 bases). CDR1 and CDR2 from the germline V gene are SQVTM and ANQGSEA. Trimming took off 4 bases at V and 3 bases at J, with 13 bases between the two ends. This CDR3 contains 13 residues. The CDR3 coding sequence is TGCAGCGTTGGAGCAGGGCCGCTCTACGAGCAGTACTTC. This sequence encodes CSVGAGPLYEQYF.

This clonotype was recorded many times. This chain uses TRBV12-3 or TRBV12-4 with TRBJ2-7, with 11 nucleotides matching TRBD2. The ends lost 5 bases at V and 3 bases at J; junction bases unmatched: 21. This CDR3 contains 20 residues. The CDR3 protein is CASSQRTPKNSGRVNYEQYF. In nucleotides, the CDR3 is TGTGCCAGCAGTCAACGCACCCCGAAAAATAGCGGGAGGGTGAACTACGAGCAGTACTTC.

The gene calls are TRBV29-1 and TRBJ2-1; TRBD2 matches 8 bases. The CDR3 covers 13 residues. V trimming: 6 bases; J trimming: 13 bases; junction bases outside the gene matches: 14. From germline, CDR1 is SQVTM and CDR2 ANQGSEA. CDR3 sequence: CSVLGGGRETQFF. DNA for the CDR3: TGCAGCGTCCTCGGGGGGGGCCGAGAGACCCAGTTCTTC.

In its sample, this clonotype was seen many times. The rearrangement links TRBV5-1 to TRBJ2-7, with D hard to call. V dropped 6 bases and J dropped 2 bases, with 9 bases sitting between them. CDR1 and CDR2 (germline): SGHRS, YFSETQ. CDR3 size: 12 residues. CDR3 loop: CASIGDTYEQYF. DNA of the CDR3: TGCGCCAGCATTGGCGACACCTACGAGCAGTACTTC.

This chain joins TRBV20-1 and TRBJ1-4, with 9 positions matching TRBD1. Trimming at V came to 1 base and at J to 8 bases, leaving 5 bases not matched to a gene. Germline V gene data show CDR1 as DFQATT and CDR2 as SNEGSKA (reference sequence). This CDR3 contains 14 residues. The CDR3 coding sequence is TGCAGTGCTAGAGGGACAGGGGTAGGGGAAAAACTGTTTTTT. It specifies CSARGTGVGEKLFF.

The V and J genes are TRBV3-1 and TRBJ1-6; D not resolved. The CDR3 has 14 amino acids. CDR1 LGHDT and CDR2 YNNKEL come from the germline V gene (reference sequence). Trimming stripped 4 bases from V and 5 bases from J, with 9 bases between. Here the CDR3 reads CASSPMGNNSPLHF. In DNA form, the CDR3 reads TGTGCCAGCAGCCCCATGGGGAATAATTCACCCCTCCACTTT.

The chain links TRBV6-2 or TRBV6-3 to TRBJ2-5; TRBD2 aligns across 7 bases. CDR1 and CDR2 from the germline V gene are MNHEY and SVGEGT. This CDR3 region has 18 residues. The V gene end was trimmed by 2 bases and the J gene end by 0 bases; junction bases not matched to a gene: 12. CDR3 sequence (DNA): TGTGCCAGCAGTTACGGAGCGGGCCGGGAGGCGAACCAAGAGACCCAGTACTTC. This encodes CASSYGAGREANQETQYF.

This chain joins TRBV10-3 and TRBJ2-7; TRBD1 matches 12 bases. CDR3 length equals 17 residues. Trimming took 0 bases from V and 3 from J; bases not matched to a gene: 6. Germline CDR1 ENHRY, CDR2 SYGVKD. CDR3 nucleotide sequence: TGTGCCATCAGTGAGTCGTCCGGGACAGGGGGCTTCTACGAGCAGTACTTC. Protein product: CAISESSGTGGFYEQYF.

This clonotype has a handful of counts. The CDR3 sequence: CASSFPVRGQSHEQFF. The CDR3 DNA sequence: TGTGCCAGCAGCTTTCCGGTCCGTGGGCAGTCCCATGAGCAGTTCTTC. The chain links TRBV5-8 to TRBJ2-1; no reliable D call. V lost 2 bases and J 8 bases, leaving 20 bases between the germline ends. The germline V gene encodes CDR1 SGHTS and CDR2 YDEGEE. This CDR3 is 16 amino acids long.

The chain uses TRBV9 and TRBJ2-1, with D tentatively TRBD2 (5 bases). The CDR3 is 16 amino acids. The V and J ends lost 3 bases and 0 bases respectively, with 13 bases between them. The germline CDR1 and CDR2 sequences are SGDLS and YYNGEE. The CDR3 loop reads CASSARLGVSYNEQFF. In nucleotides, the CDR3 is TGTGCCAGCAGCGCCCGTCTCGGGGTCTCCTACAATGAGCAGTTCTTC.

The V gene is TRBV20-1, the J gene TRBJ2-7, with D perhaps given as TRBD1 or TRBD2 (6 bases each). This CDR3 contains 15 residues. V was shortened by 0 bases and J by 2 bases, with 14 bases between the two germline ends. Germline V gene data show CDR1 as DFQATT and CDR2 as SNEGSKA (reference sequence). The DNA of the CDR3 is TGCAGTGCTAGAGATCCGGGGGCGAACCCCTACGAGCAGTACTTC. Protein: CSARDPGANPYEQYF.

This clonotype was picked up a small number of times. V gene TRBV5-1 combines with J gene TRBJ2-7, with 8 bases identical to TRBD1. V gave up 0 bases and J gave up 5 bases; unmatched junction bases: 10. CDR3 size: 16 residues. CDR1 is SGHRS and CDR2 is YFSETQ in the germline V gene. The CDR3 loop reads CASSLGVGTGVNEQYF. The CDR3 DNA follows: TGCGCCAGCAGCTTGGGGGTCGGGACAGGAGTCAACGAGCAGTACTTC. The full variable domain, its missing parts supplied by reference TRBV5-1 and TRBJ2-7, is KAGVTQTPRYLIKTRGQQVTLSCSPISGHRSVSWYQQTPGQGLQFLFEYFSETQRNKGNFPGRFSGRQFSNSRSEMNVSTLELGDSALYLCASSLGVGTGVNEQYFGPGTRLTVT.

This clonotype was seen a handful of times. The CDR3 DNA reads TGCAGTGCTAGAGATGGCGGGTCGATTTCACCCCTCCACTTT. This encodes CSARDGGSISPLHF. V gene TRBV20-1 combines with J gene TRBJ1-6; D gene uncertain. CDR1 is DFQATT and CDR2 is SNEGSKA in the germline V gene (reference sequence). Trimming shortened V by 0 bases and J by 9 bases, and 12 bases separated the two germline ends. The CDR3 loop spans 14 amino acids.

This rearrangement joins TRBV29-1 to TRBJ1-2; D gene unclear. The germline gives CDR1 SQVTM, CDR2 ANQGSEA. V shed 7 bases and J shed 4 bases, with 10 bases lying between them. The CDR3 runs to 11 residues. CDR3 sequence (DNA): TGCAGCGCCCAAATGTCCTATGGCTACACCTTC. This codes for CSAQMSYGYTF. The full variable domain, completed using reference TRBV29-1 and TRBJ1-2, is SAVISQKPSRDICQRGTSLTIQCQVDSQVTMMFWYRQQPGQSLTLIATANQGSEATYESGFVIDKFPISRPNLTFSTLTVSNMSPEDSSIYLCSAQMSYGYTFGSGTRLTVV.